This T cell receptor (delta chain) stems from a study of Vδ1+ human thymocytes. Overall study findings and caveats: Thymic TRG and TRD repertoires appeared highly polyclonal, with Gaussian CDR3 length distributions.

Sequences come from RNA converted to cDNA by reverse transcription. Multiplex PCR used pooled V-gene forward primers and a constant-region reverse primer to amplify CDR3s. TCRdb ran CATT on the multiplex PCR reads. This table has under 85,000 delta-chain clones, about 30% appearing once. This CDR3 is built from 19 residues. Germline CDR1 reads TSWWSYY; CDR2 reads QGS. With 0 bases removed from V and 1 base from J, the gap between germline ends came to 21 bases. Turning to this clone: The antigen is unknown.

The chain carries TRDV1 and TRDJ1, with D possibly matching TRDD3 (7 bases). The receptor comes from a boy under three years old who had congenital heart surgery. The sample consisted of Vdelta1+ gamma-delta thymocytes from the thymus. The subset: FACS-sorted CD3+ TCRalphabeta- TCRVdelta1+ TCRVdelta2- thymocytes. The CDR3 nucleotides are TGTGCTCTTGGGGAACTACCCTCCTACTTGGGGATAGGCACCGATAAACTCATCTTT. The encoded protein is CALGELPSYLGIGTDKLIF.